This TCR beta chain was identified during a study of cytomegalovirus exposure and HLA in healthy donors. Whole-study context: Samples from HLA-typed donors yielded about 80 million unique TCRs in an early data release. Whole-study findings and limits: A later analysis reportedly identified an Asian-associated ancestry cluster as carrying fewer N-insertions than the approximately 710-donor mean. Using the classifier, cytomegalovirus status was reportedly diagnosed with high specificity and sensitivity. Later analysis found that TCR beta chains associated with HLA were more clonally expanded than other, equally common chains.

The CDR3 extends over 16 amino acids. CDR1 is MGHDK and CDR2 is SYGVNS in the germline V gene. Trimming removed 2 bases at V and 3 bases at J, with 14 bases between. PCR involved 60 Vbeta and 13 Jbeta primers. Libraries were prepared by immunoSEQ multiplex PCR; TCRdb keeps only in-frame clonotypes and omits some of them. The sample lists more than 130,000 clones; 80% were seen once. Concerning this clone itself: Its antigen is still unknown.

The sequenced sample consisted of PBMCs. The clonotype was recovered from a man under 40 in good health and CMV-seronegative. This chain joins TRBV25-1 and TRBJ1-5; D is possibly TRBD1 (5 bases). The CDR3 is CASSEGGTAVNQPQHF. CDR3 in DNA: TGTGCCAGCAGTGAAGGAGGGACGGCCGTCAATCAGCCCCAGCATTTT.